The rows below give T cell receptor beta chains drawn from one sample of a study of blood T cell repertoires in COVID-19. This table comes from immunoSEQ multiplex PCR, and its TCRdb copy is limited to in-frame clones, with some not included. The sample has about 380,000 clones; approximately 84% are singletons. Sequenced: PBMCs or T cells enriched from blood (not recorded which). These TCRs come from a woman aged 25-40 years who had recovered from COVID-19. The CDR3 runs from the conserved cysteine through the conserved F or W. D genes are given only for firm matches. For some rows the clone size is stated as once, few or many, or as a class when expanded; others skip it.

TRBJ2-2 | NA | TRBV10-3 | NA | CAISGVTGELFF | TGTGCCATCAGTGGCGTCACCGGGGAGCTGTTTTTT
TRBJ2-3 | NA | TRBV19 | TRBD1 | CASSRQGGGEYF | TGTGCCAGTAGTAGACAGGGGGGTGGTGAGTATTTT
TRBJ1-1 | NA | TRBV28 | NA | CASRYGENTEAFF | TGTGCCAGCAGATACGGGGAGAACACTGAAGCTTTCTTT
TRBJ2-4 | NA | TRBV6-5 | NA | CASSYEGNLAKNIQYF | TGTGCCAGCAGTTACGAGGGAAATCTAGCCAAAAACATTCAGTACTTC
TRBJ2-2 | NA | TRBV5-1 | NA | CASSIQGNTGELFF | TGCGCCAGCAGCATACAGGGGAACACCGGGGAGCTGTTTTTT
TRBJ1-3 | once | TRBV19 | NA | CASIGGSGNTIYF | TGTGCCAGTATCGGGGGGTCTGGAAACACCATATATTTT
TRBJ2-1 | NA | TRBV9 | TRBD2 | CASSVVLAAEQFF | TGTGCCAGCAGCGTAGTGCTAGCGGCAGAGCAGTTCTTC
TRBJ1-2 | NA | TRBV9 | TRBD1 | CASSISHRGAGNYGYTF | TGTGCCAGCAGCATTTCTCACAGGGGCGCGGGCAACTATGGCTACACCTTC
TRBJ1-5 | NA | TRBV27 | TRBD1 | CASSRDSSYQPQHF | TGTGCCAGCAGTAGGGACAGTTCGTATCAGCCCCAGCATTTT
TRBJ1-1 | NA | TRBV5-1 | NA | CASSLENTMNTEAFF | TGCGCCAGCAGCTTGGAAAACACGATGAACACTGAAGCTTTCTTT
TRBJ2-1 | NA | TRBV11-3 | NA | CASSLESQGYNEQFF | TGTGCCAGCAGCTTAGAGTCGCAGGGGTACAATGAGCAGTTCTTC
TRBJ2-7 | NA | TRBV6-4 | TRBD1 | CASSDATGDSYSYEQYF | TGTGCCAGCAGTGACGCGACAGGGGACAGCTACTCCTACGAGCAGTACTTC
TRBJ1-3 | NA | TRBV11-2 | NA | CASSLPAGGTGNTIYF | TGTGCCAGCAGCCTACCGGCGGGTGGAACTGGAAACACCATATATTTT
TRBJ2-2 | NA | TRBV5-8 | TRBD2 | CASSLWRASGATGELFF | TGTGCCAGCAGCTTGTGGAGGGCTAGCGGGGCCACCGGGGAGCTGTTTTTT
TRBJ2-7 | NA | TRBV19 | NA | CASSHGNYEQYF | TGTGCCAGTAGTCACGGGAACTACGAGCAGTACTTC
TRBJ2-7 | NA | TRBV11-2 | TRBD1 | CASSLGTGSYEQYF | TGTGCCAGCAGCCTGGGGACAGGGTCCTACGAGCAGTACTTC
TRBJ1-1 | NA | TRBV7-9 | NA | CASVKQGPGTEAFF | TGTGCCAGCGTCAAACAGGGTCCGGGCACTGAAGCTTTCTTT
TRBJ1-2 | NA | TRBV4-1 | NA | CASSQVVRQRNRGYGYTF | TGCGCCAGCAGCCAAGTCGTGAGACAGCGTAACAGAGGTTATGGCTACACCTTC
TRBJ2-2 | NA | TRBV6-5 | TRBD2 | CASSYWASGNTGELFF | TGTGCCAGCAGTTACTGGGCTAGCGGGAACACCGGGGAGCTGTTTTTT
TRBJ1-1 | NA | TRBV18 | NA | CASSPGGQNTEAFF | TGTGCCAGCTCACCCGGGGGGCAGAACACTGAAGCTTTCTTT
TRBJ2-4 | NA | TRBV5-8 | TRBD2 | CASSLLPGTSGVLAKNIQYF | TGTGCCAGCAGCCTCCTACCCGGGACTAGCGGAGTCTTAGCCAAAAACATTCAGTACTTC
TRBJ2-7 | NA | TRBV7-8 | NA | CASSPSKRGSYEQYF | TGTGCCAGCAGCCCAAGTAAAAGGGGATCCTACGAGCAGTACTTC
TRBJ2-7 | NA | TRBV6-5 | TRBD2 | CASSYLTGGPVDEQYF | TGTGCCAGCAGTTACCTTACGGGAGGGCCGGTCGACGAGCAGTACTTC
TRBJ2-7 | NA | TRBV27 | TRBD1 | CASSLRQGAYEQYF | TGTGCCAGCAGTCTTCGACAGGGGGCCTACGAGCAGTACTTC
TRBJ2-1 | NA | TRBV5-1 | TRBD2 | CASSFFGGRVHEQFF | TGCGCCAGCAGCTTCTTCGGAGGGAGGGTCCATGAGCAGTTCTTC
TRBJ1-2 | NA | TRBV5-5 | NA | CASSPYRGNYGYTF | TGTGCCAGCAGCCCTTATAGGGGTAACTATGGCTACACCTTC